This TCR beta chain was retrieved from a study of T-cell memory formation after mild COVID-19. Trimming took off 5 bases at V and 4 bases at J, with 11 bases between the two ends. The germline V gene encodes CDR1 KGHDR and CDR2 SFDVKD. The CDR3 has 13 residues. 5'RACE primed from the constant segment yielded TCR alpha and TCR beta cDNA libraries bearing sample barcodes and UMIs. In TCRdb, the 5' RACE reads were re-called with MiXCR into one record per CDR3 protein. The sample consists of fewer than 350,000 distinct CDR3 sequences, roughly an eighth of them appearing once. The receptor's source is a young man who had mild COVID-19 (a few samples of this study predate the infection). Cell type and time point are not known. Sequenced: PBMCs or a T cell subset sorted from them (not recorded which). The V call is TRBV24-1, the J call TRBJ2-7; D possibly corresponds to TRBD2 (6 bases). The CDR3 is CATSAGRGYEQYF. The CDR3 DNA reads TGTGCCACCAGTGCCGGACGGGGGTACGAGCAGTACTTC.